This T cell receptor (beta chain) was sequenced for a study of post-analysis software for immune sequencing data. Across the whole study: Disease courses included relapsing-remitting, secondary progressive and progressive-relapsing multiple sclerosis. The study, taken as a whole, reports: Elevated frequency relative to controls characterized several TRBV segments in patients, TRBV5-6, TRBV5-1 and TRBV20-1 among them. Controls' normalized Chao1 diversity significantly exceeded that of multiple sclerosis patients.

This CDR3 has 14 residues. Sequencing libraries made from TCR beta cDNA carried unique molecular identifiers. TCRdb analysed the PCR reads with MiXCR anew, one entry per CDR3 protein. The sample lists hundreds of thousands of distinct CDR3 sequences, about 50% occurring once. About this clonotype itself: Its antigen is not known.

This TCR came from a girl between 10 and 17 years old with multiple sclerosis. The sequenced material came from blood. This chain links TRBV12-3 or TRBV12-4 with TRBJ2-4; TRBD1 matches 10 bases. The tail of the sequence fits TRBJ2-7 better, so the J call may be wrong. The CDR3 sequence: CASKPGTGVYEQYF. The DNA for the CDR3 is TGTGCCAGCAAGCCCGGGACAGGGGTCTACGAGCAGTACTTC.